This T cell receptor beta chain appears in the sequencing data of a study of T cells in localized non-small cell lung cancer (dated by TCRdb to 2019 to 2021). Background for the entire study: The study analyzed T cell repertoires of under 250 early-stage NSCLC patients, comparing tumors and uninvolved tumor-adjacent lungs. The mean age of the NSCLC patients was roughly 70 years, with 130 or so men and 85 to 110 women. The cohort comprised 236 treatment-naïve NSCLC patients with resected, localized lung tumors. What the authors observed across the whole study: Higher blood T cell density associated with longer overall survival, while higher adjacent-lung clonality associated with shorter survival. The highest T cell clonality was observed in uninvolved tumor-adjacent lung, where clonality exceeded that of tumor, suggesting that antigenic responses were more focused in uninvolved tumor-adjacent lung. Since the design was exploratory, TCR variables were selected using unadjusted p-values with no false-discovery rate correction. Because multi-region tumor sequencing was not done, intratumor heterogeneity could not be ruled out. A median of approximately 50 of the top 100 tumor clones turned up in the paired uninvolved adjacent lung, and fewer than 35 of those clones also ranked among the top 100 of that same adjacent lung.

The CDR3 starts with the cysteine, ends with the phenylalanine, and has 16 residues. The only DNA kept is the CDR3, 48 bases in frame from the first base. The germline V gene sets CDR1 to MGHDK and CDR2 to SYGVNS. Unmatched junction bases come to 13, with V trimmed by 6 bases and J by 5 bases. The immunoSEQ Assay was used to sequence TCR beta CDR3 regions from DNA. Processing in the source paper ran as follows. T cell density was computed as TCR beta template counts normalized to usable DNA estimated by amplifying housekeeping genes. Richness was estimated using the preseqR package, with extrapolation to 400,000 templates for PBMC samples and to 120,000 templates for tissue samples. Clonality was taken to be one minus Pielou's evenness. To identify tissue-enriched TCRs, differential abundance testing was run on productive amino-acid clonotypes with a minimum total count of 5 and an alpha of 0.1. The Jaccard Index and the Morisita Overlap Index were used to measure repertoire overlap between compartments. GLIPH clustered TCR beta CDR3s with public tetramer-defined viral CDR3s; viral motifs required at least three viral sequences plus V-gene enrichment. TCRdb's version of the immuneACCESS table is confined to in-frame rearrangements and falls short of the full clone set. An unresolved V gene accounts for under half of the shortfall where checked; the remainder is of unknown origin. That table supplies the V and J calls and clone size; D and trimming were determined from the DNA. Here the sample has roughly 1,400 clones; under 35% occur a single time. 15% to 25% of the sample comes from the top ten.

This clone was detected only a few times. The target of this receptor is not known. No clone much larger than this one lies a single base away; base qualities are absent. Uninvolved adjacent lung was taken at least 2 cm from the tumor margin and confirmed free of atypia by two independent pathologists. At diagnosis, tumor, uninvolved tumor-adjacent lung and peripheral blood were collected and then preserved as a mix of FFPE and fresh-frozen material. This sequence originates from a male donor older than 55 with stage I squamous cell lung carcinoma. This specimen was normal lung tissue next to the tumor, taken before any cancer treatment. The receptor chain draws on TRBV25-1 and TRBJ1-1; 9 nucleotides in the junction match TRBD1. This receptor carries the CDR3 CASSAPGTGWGTEAFF. The DNA sequence follows: TGTGCCAGCAGCGCGCCGGGGACAGGGTGGGGAACTGAAGCTTTCTTT.